The rows below give T cell receptor beta chains drawn from one sample of a study of patients and donors after allogeneic stem cell transplantation. TCRdb itself ran the RT-PCR reads through MiXCR, one entry per CDR3 protein. The repertoire holds about 40,000 distinct CDR3 sequences, with under 40% as singletons. Sequences were obtained from blood, either unsorted or a sorted T cell fraction (not recorded which). The receptors originated from a human donor who was either an allogeneic HSCT recipient or a stem cell or donor lymphocyte infusion donor (not recorded which). It is not recorded whose cells these are; they may come from a transplant donor. Both conserved end residues are part of each CDR3. D genes are given only for firm matches. Clone size is shown for a subset of rows, as once, few, many or a class of expanded clone.

V gene: TRBV12-3/TRBV12-4
clone size: few
J gene: TRBJ2-7
D gene: .
CDR3 protein: CASSSLNSYEQYF
CDR3 DNA: TGTGCCAGCAGTTCTTTAAACTCCTACGAGCAGTACTTC

V gene: TRBV5-5
clone size: .
J gene: TRBJ1-1
D gene: .
CDR3 protein: CASRLGGRTEAFF
CDR3 DNA: TGTGCCAGCAGACTAGGAGGGCGGACTGAAGCTTTCTTT

V gene: TRBV7-2
clone size: once
J gene: TRBJ1-1
D gene: TRBD1
CDR3 protein: CASSFAGGLNTEAFF
CDR3 DNA: TGTGCCAGCAGCTTTGCAGGGGGCTTGAACACTGAAGCTTTCTTT

V gene: TRBV20-1
clone size: .
J gene: TRBJ1-5
D gene: .
CDR3 protein: CSARNSFNQPQHF
CDR3 DNA: TGCAGTGCTAGAAACAGTTTCAATCAGCCCCAGCATTTT

V gene: TRBV6-2/TRBV6-3
clone size: few
J gene: TRBJ1-5
D gene: TRBD1
CDR3 protein: CASSHGQGRINQPQHF
CDR3 DNA: TGTGCCAGCAGTCATGGACAGGGACGAATCAATCAGCCCCAGCATTTT

V gene: TRBV5-1
clone size: few
J gene: TRBJ1-4
D gene: .
CDR3 protein: CASSLTGAPSTNEKLFF
CDR3 DNA: TGCGCCAGCAGCTTGACCGGGGCCCCATCAACTAATGAAAAACTGTTTTTT

V gene: TRBV12-3/TRBV12-4
clone size: few
J gene: TRBJ2-2
D gene: .
CDR3 protein: CASSILGQSNTGELFF
CDR3 DNA: TGTGCCAGCAGTATACTCGGGCAATCGAACACCGGGGAGCTGTTTTTT

V gene: TRBV7-2
clone size: .
J gene: TRBJ2-1
D gene: TRBD2
CDR3 protein: CASSGSGIEQFF
CDR3 DNA: TGTGCCAGCAGCGGTAGCGGGATTGAGCAGTTCTTC

V gene: TRBV4-2
clone size: .
J gene: TRBJ2-5
D gene: .
CDR3 protein: CASSQDQNLQETQYF
CDR3 DNA: TGTGCCAGCAGCCAAGATCAGAACTTACAAGAGACCCAGTACTTC

V gene: TRBV7-2
clone size: .
J gene: TRBJ2-3
D gene: .
CDR3 protein: CASSLKGEGRLDTQYF
CDR3 DNA: TGTGCCAGCAGCTTAAAGGGGGAGGGCCGGTTAGATACGCAGTATTTT

V gene: TRBV29-1
clone size: few
J gene: TRBJ1-2
D gene: .
CDR3 protein: CSVDWDTVTAYGYTF
CDR3 DNA: TGCAGCGTTGACTGGGACACCGTTACGGCCTATGGCTACACCTTC

V gene: TRBV12-3/TRBV12-4
clone size: .
J gene: TRBJ1-5
D gene: .
CDR3 protein: CASSLRLANQPQHF
CDR3 DNA: TGTGCCAGCAGTTTGCGCCTCGCCAATCAGCCCCAGCATTTT

V gene: TRBV28
clone size: few
J gene: TRBJ2-5
D gene: .
CDR3 protein: CASSPWTSQETQYF
CDR3 DNA: TGTGCCAGCAGTCCCTGGACGTCCCAAGAGACCCAGTACTTC

V gene: TRBV12-3/TRBV12-4
clone size: .
J gene: TRBJ2-1
D gene: .
CDR3 protein: CASGINEQFF
CDR3 DNA: TGTGCCAGCGGAATTAATGAGCAGTTCTTC

V gene: TRBV29-1
clone size: few
J gene: TRBJ2-1
D gene: TRBD2
CDR3 protein: CSVERSGRAYNEQFF
CDR3 DNA: TGCAGCGTTGAACGAAGCGGGAGAGCCTACAATGAGCAGTTCTTC

V gene: TRBV6-2/TRBV6-3
clone size: few
J gene: TRBJ2-1
D gene: TRBD1
CDR3 protein: CATSGNRGWWEQFF
CDR3 DNA: TGTGCCACCTCAGGTAACAGGGGATGGTGGGAGCAGTTCTTC

V gene: TRBV4-2
clone size: .
J gene: TRBJ2-7
D gene: TRBD2
CDR3 protein: CASSQGRTSGRHEQYF
CDR3 DNA: TGTGCCAGCAGCCAAGGACGCACTAGCGGGAGACACGAGCAGTACTTC

V gene: TRBV20-1
clone size: .
J gene: TRBJ2-3
D gene: TRBD2
CDR3 protein: CSAKNLAGGPDTQYF
CDR3 DNA: TGCAGTGCTAAAAATCTAGCGGGAGGGCCCGATACGCAGTATTTT

V gene: TRBV5-1
clone size: .
J gene: TRBJ1-5
D gene: .
CDR3 protein: CASSFTGDSNQPQHF
CDR3 DNA: TGCGCCAGCAGTTTTACCGGGGACAGCAATCAGCCCCAGCATTTT

V gene: TRBV29-1
clone size: .
J gene: TRBJ2-7
D gene: TRBD2
CDR3 protein: CSVGGSKESYEQYF
CDR3 DNA: TGCAGCGTTGGCGGGAGCAAAGAATCTTACGAGCAGTACTTC

V gene: TRBV24-1
clone size: .
J gene: TRBJ2-2
D gene: TRBD1
CDR3 protein: CATSDSDRGLFF
CDR3 DNA: TGTGCCACCAGTGACTCTGACAGGGGGCTGTTTTTT

V gene: TRBV27
clone size: .
J gene: TRBJ2-2
D gene: TRBD2
CDR3 protein: CASSPSGGRRPGELFF
CDR3 DNA: TGTGCCAGCAGTCCAAGCGGCGGGAGAAGGCCCGGGGAGCTGTTTTTT

V gene: TRBV15
clone size: .
J gene: TRBJ1-2
D gene: .
CDR3 protein: CATSPRLDSYGYTF
CDR3 DNA: TGTGCCACCAGCCCCCGACTGGACAGTTATGGCTACACCTTC

V gene: TRBV20-1
clone size: .
J gene: TRBJ2-7
D gene: .
CDR3 protein: CSARRGSEYEQYF
CDR3 DNA: TGCAGTGCTAGACGGGGTTCGGAGTACGAGCAGTACTTC

V gene: TRBV15
clone size: few
J gene: TRBJ2-7
D gene: .
CDR3 protein: CATSRDRETDEQYF
CDR3 DNA: TGTGCCACCAGCAGAGATCGGGAGACGGACGAGCAGTACTTC

V gene: TRBV7-9
clone size: .
J gene: TRBJ2-7
D gene: TRBD1
CDR3 protein: CASSSRDRVDEQYF
CDR3 DNA: TGTGCCAGCAGTTCCCGGGACAGGGTCGACGAGCAGTACTTC

V gene: TRBV28
clone size: .
J gene: TRBJ2-2
D gene: .
CDR3 protein: CASLDLPGTANTGELFF
CDR3 DNA: TGTGCCAGCCTAGACCTCCCGGGAACAGCGAACACCGGGGAGCTGTTTTTT

V gene: TRBV6-5
clone size: few
J gene: TRBJ1-1
D gene: TRBD1
CDR3 protein: CASTTRDRDTEAFF
CDR3 DNA: TGTGCCAGCACCACCCGTGACAGGGACACTGAAGCTTTCTTT

V gene: TRBV6-5
clone size: many
J gene: TRBJ1-2
D gene: .
CDR3 protein: CASSYSSSSYGYTF
CDR3 DNA: TGTGCCAGCAGTTACTCGAGTAGTAGCTATGGCTACACCTTC

V gene: TRBV20-1
clone size: .
J gene: TRBJ2-1
D gene: TRBD1
CDR3 protein: CSARDRDRERQFF
CDR3 DNA: TGCAGTGCTAGAGATCGGGACAGGGAAAGGCAGTTCTTC

V gene: TRBV6-5
clone size: few
J gene: TRBJ2-7
D gene: .
CDR3 protein: CASSYWVKTEQYF
CDR3 DNA: TGTGCCAGCAGTTACTGGGTAAAAACCGAGCAGTACTTC

V gene: TRBV12-3/TRBV12-4
clone size: .
J gene: TRBJ1-2
D gene: .
CDR3 protein: CASSNTGAGYTF
CDR3 DNA: TGTGCCAGCAGTAACACAGGAGCGGGCTACACCTTC

V gene: TRBV20-1
clone size: .
J gene: TRBJ1-1
D gene: TRBD1
CDR3 protein: CSASQGQGETEAFF
CDR3 DNA: TGCAGTGCTAGTCAAGGACAGGGTGAAACTGAAGCTTTCTTT

V gene: TRBV7-7
clone size: few
J gene: TRBJ2-3
D gene: TRBD2
CDR3 protein: CASSLGGLAGNTDTQYF
CDR3 DNA: TGTGCTAGCAGCTTAGGGGGACTAGCGGGAAACACAGATACGCAGTATTTT

V gene: TRBV7-9
clone size: many
J gene: TRBJ2-5
D gene: .
CDR3 protein: CASSLSSGLETQYF
CDR3 DNA: TGTGCCAGCAGCTTAAGTTCAGGGTTAGAGACCCAGTACTTC

V gene: TRBV20-1
clone size: .
J gene: TRBJ2-1
D gene: TRBD2
CDR3 protein: CSAILAGGPNEQFF
CDR3 DNA: TGCAGTGCGATCCTAGCGGGAGGACCCAATGAGCAGTTCTTC

V gene: TRBV27
clone size: few
J gene: TRBJ1-5
D gene: .
CDR3 protein: CASSFKAAQPQHF
CDR3 DNA: TGTGCCAGCAGTTTCAAGGCGGCTCAGCCCCAGCATTTT

V gene: TRBV28
clone size: few
J gene: TRBJ1-5
D gene: .
CDR3 protein: CASRPTGSNQPQHF
CDR3 DNA: TGTGCCAGCAGGCCCACAGGGAGCAATCAGCCCCAGCATTTT

V gene: TRBV24-1
clone size: few
J gene: TRBJ1-4
D gene: .
CDR3 protein: CATSIASAVGNEKLFF
CDR3 DNA: TGTGCCACCAGTATCGCGTCGGCCGTGGGTAATGAAAAACTGTTTTTT

V gene: TRBV4-2
clone size: few
J gene: TRBJ1-5
D gene: .
CDR3 protein: CASSQGQNSNQPQHF
CDR3 DNA: TGTGCCAGCAGCCAAGGGCAGAATAGCAATCAGCCCCAGCATTTT

V gene: TRBV5-1
clone size: .
J gene: TRBJ2-1
D gene: .
CDR3 protein: CASSLGLVRYYYNEQFF
CDR3 DNA: TGCGCCAGCAGCTTGGGACTAGTCCGGTACTATTACAATGAGCAGTTCTTC

V gene: TRBV29-1
clone size: few
J gene: TRBJ1-1
D gene: .
CDR3 protein: CSAPTVMNTEAFF
CDR3 DNA: TGCAGCGCTCCGACAGTCATGAACACTGAAGCTTTCTTT

V gene: TRBV5-1
clone size: many
J gene: TRBJ1-1
D gene: .
CDR3 protein: CASNRASNTEAFF
CDR3 DNA: TGCGCCAGTAACAGGGCCTCGAACACTGAAGCTTTCTTT

V gene: TRBV29-1
clone size: few
J gene: TRBJ1-1
D gene: .
CDR3 protein: CSGGGRMNTEAFF
CDR3 DNA: TGCAGCGGTGGAGGACGGATGAACACTGAAGCTTTCTTT

V gene: TRBV4-3
clone size: few
J gene: TRBJ2-2
D gene: .
CDR3 protein: CASSQEGLRAIGELFF
CDR3 DNA: TGCGCCAGCAGCCAAGAAGGGCTCAGGGCAATCGGGGAGCTGTTTTTT

V gene: TRBV11-2
clone size: .
J gene: TRBJ2-5
D gene: .
CDR3 protein: CASSLGLYQETQYF
CDR3 DNA: TGTGCCAGCAGCTTAGGTCTGTACCAAGAGACCCAGTACTTC

V gene: TRBV29-1
clone size: many
J gene: TRBJ1-3
D gene: .
CDR3 protein: CSLRAGNTIYF
CDR3 DNA: TGCAGCTTGAGGGCCGGAAACACCATATATTTT

V gene: TRBV5-1
clone size: .
J gene: TRBJ1-2
D gene: TRBD1
CDR3 protein: CASSGGQGTAGYTF
CDR3 DNA: TGCGCCAGCAGCGGAGGACAGGGGACGGCTGGCTACACCTTC

V gene: TRBV7-2
clone size: .
J gene: TRBJ2-5
D gene: .
CDR3 protein: CASSRTTETQYF
CDR3 DNA: TGTGCCAGCAGCAGGACTACAGAGACCCAGTACTTC

V gene: TRBV29-1
clone size: .
J gene: TRBJ1-2
D gene: TRBD1
CDR3 protein: CSGGQGDGYTF
CDR3 DNA: TGCAGCGGGGGACAGGGCGATGGCTACACCTTC

V gene: TRBV7-9
clone size: .
J gene: TRBJ2-1
D gene: TRBD1
CDR3 protein: CASSSGDRYNEQFF
CDR3 DNA: TGTGCCAGCAGCTCCGGGGACAGGTACAATGAGCAGTTCTTC

V gene: TRBV20-1
clone size: .
J gene: TRBJ2-3
D gene: .
CDR3 protein: CSARVSTDTQYF
CDR3 DNA: TGCAGTGCTAGGGTCAGCACAGATACGCAGTATTTT

V gene: TRBV7-3
clone size: .
J gene: TRBJ2-1
D gene: .
CDR3 protein: CASSPPTGINEQFF
CDR3 DNA: TGTGCCAGCAGCCCCCCGACAGGAATCAATGAGCAGTTCTTC

V gene: TRBV7-2
clone size: .
J gene: TRBJ1-1
D gene: TRBD1
CDR3 protein: CASSPRQGRNTEAFF
CDR3 DNA: TGTGCCAGCAGCCCCCGACAGGGTCGGAACACTGAAGCTTTCTTT

V gene: TRBV20-1
clone size: .
J gene: TRBJ2-7
D gene: .
CDR3 protein: CSARDMLTYEQYF
CDR3 DNA: TGCAGTGCTAGAGACATGCTCACCTACGAGCAGTACTTC

V gene: TRBV7-9
clone size: .
J gene: TRBJ2-1
D gene: .
CDR3 protein: CASSFRLGLNNEQFF
CDR3 DNA: TGTGCCAGCAGCTTCCGACTAGGTTTGAACAATGAGCAGTTCTTC

V gene: TRBV15
clone size: .
J gene: TRBJ2-1
D gene: .
CDR3 protein: CATSRAFSEQFF
CDR3 DNA: TGTGCCACCAGCAGAGCTTTCTCTGAGCAGTTCTTC

V gene: TRBV20-1
clone size: .
J gene: TRBJ2-7
D gene: .
CDR3 protein: CSARVPGWQGRYEQYF
CDR3 DNA: TGCAGTGCTAGAGTTCCGGGTTGGCAGGGGAGATACGAGCAGTACTTC

V gene: TRBV5-1
clone size: .
J gene: TRBJ1-2
D gene: .
CDR3 protein: CASSSSRMEGYTF
CDR3 DNA: TGCGCCAGCAGTTCCAGCAGGATGGAGGGCTACACCTTC

V gene: TRBV12-3/TRBV12-4
clone size: many
J gene: TRBJ1-5
D gene: .
CDR3 protein: CASKTLHQPQHF
CDR3 DNA: TGTGCCAGCAAAACCCTCCATCAGCCCCAGCATTTT